This paragraph covers one TCR beta chain sequence. Its target is not known. TCRdb's table, derived via immunoSEQ multiplex PCR, lists solely in-frame clones and lacks some. In the table there are 58,000 or so clones, about 83% of which are singletons. This record comes from a study of identifying expanded T cells in peripheral blood. Whole-study results and caveats: Variance in clone template counts between two-week samples significantly increased with total template count across all healthy donors.

During the collection period, no donor immune events like infections were recorded. V lost 0 bases, J lost 2 bases, and 5 bases lay in between. This CDR3 spans 13 amino acids. Germline assignment: CDR1 MNHEY and CDR2 SVGAGI. The sample consisted of blood. The gene calls are TRBV6-5 and TRBJ2-7; D gene uncertain. The clonotype was recovered from a person between 18 and 75 years old in good health. CDR3 bases: TGTGCCAGCAGTTACTCTCGGACCTACGAGCAGTACTTC. Translated: CASSYSRTYEQYF.